What follows describes a single TCR beta chain. Its antigen is as yet unknown. These data come from a study of OX40 agonist ivuxolimab in advanced cancers. As for the study in general: Three patients, one with hepatocellular carcinoma and two with cutaneous melanoma, responded partially.

Sequenced by immunoSEQ multiplex PCR; TCRdb stores in-frame clones only, minus some. The sample consists of 70,000 to 80,000 clones, about nine tenths of them appearing once. Study results and limitations: Clonal expansion from baseline to week 6 occurred in both CD4+ and CD8+ T cells. The antigens recognized by the expanded peripheral T cells, that is their antigen specificity, were not determined.

This CDR3 spans 17 amino acids. V lost 3 bases and J lost 0, with 18 bases in between. CDR1 GTSNPN and CDR2 SVGIG come from the germline V gene (reference sequence). Blood specimens came from baseline, cycle 4 day 1, and cycle 7 day 1. Material: CD4+ or CD8+ T cells sorted from blood, obtained in a trial of the OX40 agonist ivuxolimab. This TCR was sampled from an adult with an advanced solid tumor such as melanoma, head and neck, liver or kidney cancer. The gene calls are TRBV30 and TRBJ2-4; a possible D gene is TRBD2 (7 bases). This chain's CDR3 is CAWSHRGAAVAKNIQYF. The DNA for the CDR3 is TGTGCCTGGAGCCATCGGGGGGCGGCGGTAGCCAAAAACATTCAGTACTTC.